This paragraph covers one T cell receptor (beta chain) sequence. Its cognate antigen is unknown. V lost 0 bases, J lost 6 bases, and 7 bases lay in between. The CDR3 length is 13 residues. Germline V gene lookup returns CDR1 SGHTS and CDR2 YDEGEE. Clones were read by immunoSEQ multiplex PCR, and TCRdb kept only the in-frame ones, dropping some. The data show around 190,000 clones, approximately 86% seen once. This sample was included in a study of T cell responses to AZD1222 COVID-19 vaccine. Overall study: Pooling was applied to second doses at about 4 or about 12 weeks.

Study-wide results and limits: Among vaccine-associated CD4 TCRs, coverage spanned spike, with dominance at 160-218 and 743-854. White British people made up most donors, females outnumbered males, and clonal diversity was possibly underestimated.

This TCR came from an adult in good health. Sequenced here: peripheral blood, sampled on day 0 of AZD1222 vaccination. V usage is TRBV5-8 and J usage is TRBJ1-5; no reliable D call. The CDR3 bases are TGTGCCAGCAGCTTGGACGCGGGTCAGCCCCAGCATTTT. Encoded protein: CASSLDAGQPQHF.